This T cell receptor beta chain was documented in a study of molecular identifiers for immune sequencing clone quantification. In the study overall: Split five ways in replicates, RNA from roughly 20,000 or 100,000 naive CD8 cells had four portions sequenced.

This clonotype was recorded a few times. No antigen is known for it. CDR1 and CDR2 from the germline V gene are SEHNR and FQNEAQ (reference sequence). Trimming took 2 bases from V and 7 from J, leaving 13 bases between them. The CDR3 sequence is 14 residues long. The study's findings and limits: Under 1% of molecules in naive cells, but over 99% of effector molecules, belonged to clones above 20 RNA copies.

Generation of bulk TCR libraries relied on previously described methods and listed TCR primers. TCRdb itself ran the PCR reads through MiXCR, one entry per CDR3 protein. The sample holds under 600,000 distinct CDR3 sequences; less than 30% are singletons and the top ten take around 0.76%. Sorting was used to obtain naive CD8 T cells (CD8+CD4-CCR7+CD45RA+). The chain carries TRBV7-9 and TRBJ2-3; tentative D call: TRBD1 (6 bases). This sequence was found in a human donor in good health. Some libraries in this study had Jurkat cell RNA spiked in. The sample consisted of naive CD8+ T cells from blood, with Jurkat cell RNA spiked in. The subset: FACS-sorted CD8+CD4-CCR7+CD45RA+ naive T cells. This CDR3 reads CASSLRDTPYTQYF. The CDR3 region has the DNA TGTGCCAGCAGCTTACGGGACACACCATATACGCAGTATTTT.